This TCR beta chain was recorded in a study of cytomegalovirus exposure and HLA in healthy donors. General study points: Researchers reported that a few CMV-associated chains were confirmed in vitro as CMV antigen-specific.

The PCR made use of 60 Vbeta and 13 Jbeta primers. Repertoires were generated with immunoSEQ multiplex PCR, while TCRdb's copy carries only in-frame clones and drops some. The data show some 130,000 clones, around 77% seen once. Of note for this clone: Its antigen remains unidentified.

In germline, CDR1 is LNHDA, CDR2 SQIVND (reference sequence). Trimming shortened V by 3 bases and J by 3 bases, and 15 bases separated the two germline ends. The CDR3 loop spans 15 amino acids. The TCR comes from a man aged 25-45 years in good health and CMV-seronegative. The rearrangement joins TRBV19 to TRBJ2-7; the D gene is possibly TRBD1 (6 bases). The source material was PBMCs. The CDR3 DNA reads as TGTGCCAGTAGTATCGAACAGGGACAAGACTACGAGCAGTACTTC. Translated: CASSIEQGQDYEQYF.